This TCR beta chain was sequenced for a study of CDR3 diversity in severe acne. The CDR3 has 15 amino acids. In TCRdb, the PCR reads were re-called with MiXCR into one record per CDR3 protein. The table shows about 85,000 distinct CDR3 sequences, with 48% occurring only once. Sequencing was carried out using blood. The rearrangement links TRBV12-3 or TRBV12-4 to TRBJ2-7, with 8 bases lining up with TRBD2. The assigned J gene may be wrong: the sequence end matches TRBJ2-1 better. The receptor's source is a male donor in good health, serving as a control. CDR3 in amino acids: CASSLLAVSYNEQFF. In DNA form, the CDR3 reads TGTGCCAGCAGCCTACTAGCGGTATCCTACAATGAGCAGTTCTTC.